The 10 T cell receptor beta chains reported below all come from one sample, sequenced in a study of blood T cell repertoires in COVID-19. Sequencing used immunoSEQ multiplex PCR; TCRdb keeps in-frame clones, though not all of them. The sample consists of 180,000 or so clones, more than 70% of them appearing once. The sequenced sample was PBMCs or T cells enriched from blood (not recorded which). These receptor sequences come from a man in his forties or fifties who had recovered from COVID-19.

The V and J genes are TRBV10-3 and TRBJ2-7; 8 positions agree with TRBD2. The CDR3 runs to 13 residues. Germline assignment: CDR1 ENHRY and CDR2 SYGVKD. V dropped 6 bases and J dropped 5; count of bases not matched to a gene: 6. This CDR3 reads CAIRPGGGHEQYF. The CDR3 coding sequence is TGTGCCATCAGGCCCGGGGGGGGGCACGAGCAGTACTTC.

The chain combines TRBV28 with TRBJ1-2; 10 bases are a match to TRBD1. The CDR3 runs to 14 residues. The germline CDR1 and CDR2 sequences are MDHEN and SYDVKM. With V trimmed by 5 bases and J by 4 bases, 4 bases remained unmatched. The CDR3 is CASSGDRGVYGYTF. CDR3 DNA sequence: TGTGCCAGCAGTGGGGACAGGGGTGTCTATGGCTACACCTTC.

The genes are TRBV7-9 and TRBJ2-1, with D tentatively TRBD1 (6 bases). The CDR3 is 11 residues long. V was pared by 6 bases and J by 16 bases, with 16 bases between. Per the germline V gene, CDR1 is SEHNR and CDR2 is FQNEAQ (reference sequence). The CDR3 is CASRAGDRPFF. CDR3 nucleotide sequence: TGTGCCAGCAGGGCCGGTGACAGGCCCTTCTTC.

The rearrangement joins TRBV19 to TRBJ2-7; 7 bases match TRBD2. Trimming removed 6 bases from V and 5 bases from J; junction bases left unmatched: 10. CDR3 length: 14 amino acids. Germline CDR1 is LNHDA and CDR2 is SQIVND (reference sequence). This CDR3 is CASRGSGPQNEQYF. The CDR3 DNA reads TGTGCCAGTAGGGGTAGCGGGCCCCAGAACGAGCAGTACTTC.

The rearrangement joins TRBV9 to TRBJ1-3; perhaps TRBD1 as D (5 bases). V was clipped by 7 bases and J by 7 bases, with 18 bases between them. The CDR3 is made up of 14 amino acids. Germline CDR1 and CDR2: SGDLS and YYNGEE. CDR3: CASGTAGSLNTIYF. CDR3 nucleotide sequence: TGTGCCAGCGGGACGGCCGGGAGCCTTAACACCATATATTTT.

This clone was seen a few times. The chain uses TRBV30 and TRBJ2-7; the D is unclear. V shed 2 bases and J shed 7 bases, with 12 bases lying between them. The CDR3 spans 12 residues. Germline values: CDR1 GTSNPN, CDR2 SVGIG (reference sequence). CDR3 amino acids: CAWSYKSVEQYF. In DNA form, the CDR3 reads TGTGCCTGGAGTTATAAGAGTGTAGAGCAGTACTTC.

Here the CDR3 DNA reads TGTGCCAGCAGCCCCGGACAGTCCTGGGGGGAGCAGTACTTC. Its translation: CASSPGQSWGEQYF. The rearrangement joins TRBV6-5 to TRBJ2-7, with D possibly TRBD1 on 6 matching bases. This CDR3 is built from 14 residues. V was clipped by 6 bases and J by 7 bases, with 19 bases between them. Looked up from germline, CDR1 is MNHEY and CDR2 is SVGAGI.

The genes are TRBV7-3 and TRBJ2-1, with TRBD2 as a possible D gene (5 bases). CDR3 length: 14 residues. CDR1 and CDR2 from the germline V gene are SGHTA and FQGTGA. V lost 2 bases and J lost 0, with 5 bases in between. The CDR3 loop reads CASSLAGSYNEQFF. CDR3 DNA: TGTGCCAGCAGCTTAGCGGGCTCCTACAATGAGCAGTTCTTC.

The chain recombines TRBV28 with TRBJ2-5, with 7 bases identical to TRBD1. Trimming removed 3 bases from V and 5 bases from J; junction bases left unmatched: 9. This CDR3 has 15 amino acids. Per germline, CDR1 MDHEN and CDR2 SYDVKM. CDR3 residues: CASSFGQVRVETQYF. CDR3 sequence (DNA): TGTGCCAGCAGTTTCGGACAGGTCCGAGTGGAGACCCAGTACTTC.

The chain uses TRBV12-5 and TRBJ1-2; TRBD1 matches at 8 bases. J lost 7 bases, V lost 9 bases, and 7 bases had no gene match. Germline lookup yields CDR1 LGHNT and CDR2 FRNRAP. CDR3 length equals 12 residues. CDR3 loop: CASGFQGAGYTF. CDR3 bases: TGTGCTAGCGGGTTCCAGGGGGCTGGCTACACCTTC.